Below are 25 T cell receptor beta chains sequenced from a single sample in a study of shared T cell receptors in the human thymus. The table came from immunoSEQ multiplex PCR; TCRdb's copy has only in-frame clones and leaves some out. The repertoire holds 700,000 or so clones, roughly 85% seen once, with over 0.008% in the top ten. This sample also belongs to another study, concerning human thymus T cells.

Input material: thymocytes. All receptors derive from a girl under three years old with a congenital heart defect.

V gene TRBV7-9 combines with J gene TRBJ2-4, with D possibly matching TRBD1 (6 bases). Between the trimmed V and J ends, which lost 1 base and 5 bases, there was a span of 9 bases. This CDR3 has 14 amino acids. The V gene's germline CDR1 is SEHNR and CDR2 FQNEAQ (reference sequence). The CDR3 DNA follows: TGTGCCAGCAGCTTAGTGGGGGCGGAAAACATTCAGTACTTC. This codes for CASSLVGAENIQYF.

The CDR3 nucleotides read TGTGCCAGCGCGACAGTAGTTACCTACGAGCAGTACTTC. It encodes CASATVVTYEQYF. This sequence joins TRBV28 and TRBJ2-7; D may be TRBD1 (5 bases). The CDR3 totals 13 residues. V dropped 8 bases and J dropped 2 bases, with 13 bases sitting between them. Germline-derived CDR1 and CDR2 are MDHEN and SYDVKM.

The chain has TRBV5-8 and TRBJ2-7, with D maybe TRBD1 (6 bases). Trimming removed 4 bases at V and 1 base at J, with 21 bases between. This CDR3 is built from 17 residues. The germline CDR1 and CDR2 sequences are SGHTS and YDEGEE. This CDR3 reads CASSAPTGAAFSYEQYF. CDR3 DNA: TGTGCCAGCAGCGCCCCGACAGGCGCCGCGTTTTCCTACGAGCAGTACTTC.

There are a few counts of this clone. V is TRBV4-1 and J is TRBJ2-5, with 9 nucleotides matching TRBD2. The J call is in doubt because the DNA end fits TRBJ2-7 better. CDR3 length: 15 amino acids. Germline values: CDR1 MGHRA, CDR2 YSYEKL. The CDR3 sequence is CASSPQRGLATEQYF. In DNA, the CDR3 is TGCGCCAGCAGCCCTCAGCGGGGACTAGCCACCGAGCAGTACTTC.

The rearrangement links TRBV14 to TRBJ2-1, with 11 bases fitting TRBD2. The CDR3 spans 20 residues. The V segment lost 1 base and the J segment 8 bases; nucleotides outside the gene matches: 19. Germline loops: CDR1 SGHDN, CDR2 FVKESK. The CDR3 here is CASSQVPPRLAGYNVDEQFF. The CDR3 DNA reads TGTGCCAGCAGCCAAGTCCCCCCTCGACTAGCGGGATATAACGTAGATGAGCAGTTCTTC.

This clone turned up a few times. Other DNA sequences of this sample code for an identical CDR3. V usage is TRBV7-2 and J usage is TRBJ1-5, with 10 bases aligning to TRBD1. Germline V CDR1 and CDR2: SGHTA, FQGNSA. The trim removed 5 bases at V and 7 bases at J, leaving 5 bases unmatched. This CDR3 is built from 14 residues. For the CDR3, the DNA is TGTGCCAGCAGCCTAGGACAGGGGGGCCAGCCCCAGCATTTT. Its protein product is CASSLGQGGQPQHF. Combining the CDR3 with reference TRBV7-2 and TRBJ1-5 gives the whole variable domain GAGVSQSPSNKVTEKGKDVELRCDPISGHTALYWYRQSLGQGLEFLIYFQGNSAPDKSGLPSDRFSAERTGGSVSTLTIQRTQQEDSAVYLCASSLGQGGQPQHFGDGTRLSIL.

The CDR3 loop is CASSPGDRTPDTQYF. The CDR3 DNA follows: TGTGCCAGCAGCCCGGGAGATCGTACCCCAGATACGCAGTATTTT. The chain joins TRBV5-6 to TRBJ2-3, with a tentative D call TRBD2 (6 bases). This CDR3 contains 15 residues. The V and J ends lost 4 bases and 4 bases respectively, with 16 bases between them. Germline CDR1 SGHDT, CDR2 YYEEEE.

The J gene is TRBJ2-7, the V gene TRBV19; TRBD2 matches 9 bases. V was clipped by 4 bases and J by 2 bases; unmatched bases: 9. The CDR3 is 16 residues long. Germline V gene data show CDR1 as LNHDA and CDR2 as SQIVND (reference sequence). Written as DNA, the CDR3 is TGTGCCAGTAGTAAGGCAAAGGGACTAGCTGCCTACGAGCAGTACTTC. Its translation: CASSKAKGLAAYEQYF.

V usage is TRBV4-1 and J usage is TRBJ1-2; D is ambiguous. This CDR3 has 17 residues. Trimming cost V 1 base and J 4 bases, with 19 bases left between them. CDR1 MGHRA and CDR2 YSYEKL come from the germline V gene. The CDR3: CASSQGPKPREFYGYTF. For the CDR3, the DNA is TGCGCCAGCAGCCAAGGTCCGAAACCCCGGGAATTCTATGGCTACACCTTC.

This chain joins TRBV19 and TRBJ2-7, with D possibly TRBD2 on 5 matching bases. Germline lookup yields CDR1 LNHDA and CDR2 SQIVND (reference sequence). This CDR3 is 16 amino acids long. Trimming cost V 3 bases and J 4 bases, with 19 bases left between them. The CDR3 is CASSMGDGVEFYEQYF. In DNA, the CDR3 is TGTGCCAGTAGTATGGGAGACGGGGTAGAATTTTACGAGCAGTACTTC.

V gene TRBV6-6 combines with J gene TRBJ2-1, with TRBD1 matching 7 bases. V was pared by 5 bases and J by 6 bases, with 4 bases of the junction left unmatched. The CDR3 totals 13 residues. In germline, CDR1 is MNHNY, CDR2 SVGAGI (reference sequence). CDR3 nucleotides: TGTGCCAGCAGTCAGGGACAGTGCAATGAGCAGTTCTTC. Its translation is CASSQGQCNEQFF.

This sequence joins TRBV5-4 and TRBJ1-1; D uncertain. Deletions cut 3 bases from V and 1 base from J, with 13 bases between. The CDR3 sequence is 15 residues long. Germline CDR1 is SGHNT and CDR2 is YYREEE (reference sequence). DNA for the CDR3: TGTGCCAGCAGCTGCGAGATCACCTCGAACACTGAAGCTTTCTTT. This translates into CASSCEITSNTEAFF.

V and J are TRBV2 and TRBJ2-3, with 7 positions matching TRBD1. In germline, CDR1 is SNHLY, CDR2 FYNNEI. The J segment lost 4 bases and the V segment lost 7 bases, leaving 11 bases of the junction unmatched. The CDR3 covers 15 residues. The CDR3 spells CASTPDRELADTQYF. In nucleotides, the CDR3 is TGTGCCAGCACCCCAGACAGGGAGCTGGCAGATACGCAGTATTTT.

The rearrangement links TRBV7-2 to TRBJ1-2, with D perhaps matching TRBD1 (5 bases). Trimming removed 1 base from V and 7 bases from J, with 13 bases in between. Per the germline V gene, CDR1 is SGHTA and CDR2 is FQGNSA. CDR3 length equals 14 residues. The CDR3 nucleotides read TGTGCCAGCAGCTTAGTCGGGGGAGGATTTGGCTACACCTTC. Protein: CASSLVGGGFGYTF.

This clone was detected once. This rearrangement joins TRBV6-6 to TRBJ2-7; weak D call: TRBD2 (5 bases). The length of the CDR3 is 15 residues. Per the germline V gene, CDR1 is MNHNY and CDR2 is SVGAGI (reference sequence). Trimming cost V 2 bases and J 7 bases, with 18 bases left between them. The CDR3 sequence is CASSYPRASPGEQYF. The CDR3 region has the DNA TGTGCCAGCAGTTACCCCCGGGCCTCACCGGGGGAGCAGTACTTC.

This rearrangement joins TRBV12-5 to TRBJ1-2; D is ambiguous. The CDR3 length is 17 residues. V was pared by 0 bases and J by 5 bases, with 19 bases between. Germline-derived CDR1 and CDR2 are LGHNT and FRNRAP. In DNA form, the CDR3 reads TGTGCTAGTGGTTTGGTACCGGGGAGCCCTGGCTTATATGGCTACACCTTC. This sequence encodes CASGLVPGSPGLYGYTF.

The chain combines TRBV29-1 with TRBJ2-5; 11 nucleotides align to TRBD1. The tail of the sequence fits TRBJ2-7 better, so the J call may be wrong. The CDR3 is 13 amino acids. CDR1 and CDR2 (germline): SQVTM, ANQGSEA. CDR3 sequence (DNA): TGCAGCGTCCGGACAGGGGGCTTAAACGAGCAGTACTTC. Protein sequence: CSVRTGGLNEQYF.

J is TRBJ1-1 and V is TRBV30, with D hard to call. Germline CDR1 reads GTSNPN; CDR2 reads SVGIG (reference sequence). CDR3 size: 12 residues. V was pared by 5 bases and J by 0 bases, with 7 bases between. CDR3 protein: CAWGHMNTEAFF. The DNA of the CDR3 is TGTGCCTGGGGGCATATGAACACTGAAGCTTTCTTT.

The chain carries TRBV28 and TRBJ2-7, with 7 bases identical to TRBD1. CDR1 is MDHEN and CDR2 is SYDVKM in the germline V gene. The V segment lost 3 bases and the J segment 5 bases; nucleotides outside the gene matches: 22. The CDR3 covers 19 residues. The CDR3 DNA follows: TGTGCCAGCAGTTTTAGACAGGGACCCACGTTCCGGCCCGCTAACGAGCAGTACTTC. This codes for CASSFRQGPTFRPANEQYF.

V usage is TRBV29-1 and J usage is TRBJ1-1; D is undetermined. Germline V gene data show CDR1 as SQVTM and CDR2 as ANQGSEA. This CDR3 is built from 14 residues. Trimming cost V 4 bases and J 1 base, with 13 bases left between them. The CDR3 bases are TGCAGCGTTGTCTTCGGACTTACGAACACTGAAGCTTTCTTT. This codes for CSVVFGLTNTEAFF.

The chain carries TRBV5-1 and TRBJ2-1, with 7 bases that match TRBD2. The CDR3 extends over 16 amino acids. V shed 4 bases and J 5 bases; nucleotides not matched to a gene: 12. CDR1 is SGHRS, CDR2 YFSETQ, per germline. In DNA, the CDR3 is TGCGCCAGCAGCGCCGGACTAGGGAGAACCAACAATGAGCAGTTCTTC. As protein: CASSAGLGRTNNEQFF. Supplemented by reference TRBV5-1 and TRBJ2-1, the full variable domain reads KAGVTQTPRYLIKTRGQQVTLSCSPISGHRSVSWYQQTPGQGLQFLFEYFSETQRNKGNFPGRFSGRQFSNSRSEMNVSTLELGDSALYLCASSAGLGRTNNEQFFGPGTRLTVL.

V usage is TRBV7-8 and J usage is TRBJ2-7, with D possibly TRBD2 on 7 matching bases. Germline values: CDR1 SGHVS, CDR2 FQNEAQ. V was shortened by 5 bases and J by 5 bases, with 16 bases between the two germline ends. The CDR3 consists of 14 residues. CDR3 region: CASSRGRESHEQYF. Written as DNA, the CDR3 is TGTGCCAGCAGCCGGGGGCGGGAGTCCCACGAGCAGTACTTC.

This chain joins TRBV28 and TRBJ2-7; TRBD2 agrees at 7 bases. Unmatched junction bases numbered 6, after V lost 3 bases and J lost 1 base. Germline lookup yields CDR1 MDHEN and CDR2 SYDVKM. The CDR3 is made up of 15 amino acids. The CDR3: CASSFLGGGSYEQYF. CDR3 DNA: TGTGCCAGCAGTTTTTTGGGGGGGGGATCCTACGAGCAGTACTTC.

The gene calls are TRBV5-1 and TRBJ2-1, with a weak D call TRBD2 (6 bases). Trimming left V 4 bases short and J 6 bases short, with 17 bases between. CDR3 length equals 15 residues. Germline CDR1 is SGHRS and CDR2 is YFSETQ. CDR3 sequence (DNA): TGCGCCAGCAGCCAACAGGAGGGGTCTAGCAATGAGCAGTTCTTC. Its translation is CASSQQEGSSNEQFF.

This clone came up a few times. The chain uses TRBV4-1 and TRBJ1-1; the D is unclear. V was pared by 0 bases and J by 0 bases, with 26 bases between. The germline V gene has CDR1 MGHRA and CDR2 YSYEKL. The CDR3 length is 21 residues. The CDR3 region has the DNA TGCGCCAGCAGCCAAGATGGCCCGAGGGCAGACCCCCTCCCTATGAACACTGAAGCTTTCTTT. Translating gives CASSQDGPRADPLPMNTEAFF.